This T cell receptor (beta chain) was profiled in a study of blood T cell repertoires in COVID-19. CDR1 and CDR2 from the germline V gene are SNHLY and FYNNEI. V lost 6 bases, J lost 0 bases, and 8 bases lay in between. CDR3 length equals 14 residues. Data came from immunoSEQ multiplex PCR; TCRdb stores just in-frame clones and leaves some out. The profile covers around 380,000 clones, with roughly four fifths appearing a single time and around 1.1% taken by the ten largest. The genes are TRBV2 and TRBJ1-4, with unresolved D. Sequencing was performed on peripheral blood. The TCR originated in a human donor with acute or convalescent COVID-19. The donor label of this sample is uncertain. CDR3 sequence (DNA): TGTGCCAGCAGAACAGCAACAACTAATGAAAAACTGTTTTTT. This gives the protein CASRTATTNEKLFF.